Following are 7 T cell receptor beta chains from one sample sequenced in a study of shared clonotypes between healthy human individuals. The protocol was immunoSEQ multiplex PCR, while the TCRdb copy is restricted to in-frame clones and leaves out a portion. The sample has about 500,000 clones, around 77% seen once; the top ten hold approximately 12%. Sequencing was performed on PBMCs. The receptors shown here come from a woman between 35 and 50 years old in good health. Some clones in this sample may be carry-over from other donors' samples.

Of note for this clone: This same CDR3 is encoded by further DNA sequences in the sample. The chain couples TRBV5-1 to TRBJ2-3; TRBD2 might be the D (6 bases). The CDR3 runs 14 residues. Trimming removed 0 bases from V and 6 bases from J, with 11 bases in between. CDR1 is SGHRS and CDR2 is YFSETQ in the germline V gene. The CDR3 region is CASSLDAGTDTQYF. CDR3 nucleotides: TGCGCCAGCAGCTTGGATGCGGGGACGGATACGCAGTATTTT.

This rearrangement joins TRBV10-2 to TRBJ1-5; D gene unclear. Germline V lookup: CDR1 WSHSY, CDR2 SAAADI. V lost 2 bases, J lost 1 base, and 27 bases lay in between. The CDR3 length is 21 residues. The CDR3 DNA reads TGCGCCAGCAGTGAGGAGTCGGCGGCAGCGAACCCCCTGGTAAGCAATCAGCCCCAGCATTTT. This translates into CASSEESAAANPLVSNQPQHF.

This clone is a singleton in its sample. Only one base separates this from a far larger clonotype, so it likely reflects a read error. J is TRBJ2-7 and V is TRBV7-9; D is unclear. This CDR3 has 12 residues. V shed 5 bases and J shed 2 bases, with 7 bases lying between them. Germline-derived CDR1 and CDR2 are SEHNR and FQNEAQ (reference sequence). The CDR3 here is CASSPVPYEQYF. The CDR3 DNA is TGTGCCAGCAGCCCGGTTCCCTACGAGCAGTACTTC.

This clone has more than one count but fewer than ten. The rearrangement uses TRBV7-2 and TRBJ2-7; 9 positions match TRBD1. CDR3 length: 14 amino acids. V gave up 2 bases and J gave up 5 bases; unmatched junction bases: 4. CDR1 is SGHTA and CDR2 is FQGNSA in the germline V gene. This chain's CDR3 is CASSLMGQGHEQYF. The CDR3 coding sequence is TGTGCCAGCAGCTTAATGGGACAGGGTCACGAGCAGTACTTC.

The chain has TRBV11-3 and TRBJ2-3, with 7 bases fitting TRBD2. The V gene's germline CDR1 is SGHNT and CDR2 YENEEA. The CDR3 has 14 residues. The ends lost 3 bases at V and 4 bases at J; junction bases unmatched: 4. CDR3 loop: CASSFGGRADTQYF. DNA for the CDR3: TGTGCCAGCAGCTTCGGAGGGAGGGCAGATACGCAGTATTTT.

The CDR3 bases are TGCGCCAGCAGCCAAGATCTAGGGGGGCTAATGCCCCAGCATTTT. It codes for CASSQDLGGLMPQHF. V and J are TRBV4-3 and TRBJ1-5, with D perhaps TRBD1 (6 bases). Germline V gives CDR1 LGHNA, CDR2 YSLEER. The CDR3 sequence is 15 residues long. The ends were cut back, 0 bases at V and 9 bases at J, with 15 bases in the middle.

In this sample, this clone turned up many times. This chain connects TRBV25-1 to TRBJ2-7; 10 positions agree with TRBD2. The CDR3 is 13 amino acids. The ends lost 5 bases at V and 3 bases at J; junction bases unmatched: 1. Germline CDR1 reads MGHDK; CDR2 reads SYGVNS. In nucleotides, the CDR3 is TGTGCCAGCAGTCGGACTAGCGGCTACGAGCAGTACTTC. It translates to CASSRTSGYEQYF.